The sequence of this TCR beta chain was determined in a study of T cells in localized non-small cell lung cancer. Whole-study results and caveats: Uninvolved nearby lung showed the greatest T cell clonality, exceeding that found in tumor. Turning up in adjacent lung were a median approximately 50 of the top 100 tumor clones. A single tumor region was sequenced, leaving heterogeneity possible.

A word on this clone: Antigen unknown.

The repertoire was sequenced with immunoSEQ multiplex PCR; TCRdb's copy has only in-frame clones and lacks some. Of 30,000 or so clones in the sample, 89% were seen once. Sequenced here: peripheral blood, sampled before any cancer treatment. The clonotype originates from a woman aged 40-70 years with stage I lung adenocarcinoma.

This CDR3 is CATSAGKNTGELFF. The CDR3 DNA reads TGTGCCACCTCGGCGGGGAAGAACACCGGGGAGCTGTTTTTT. The rearrangement joins TRBV15 to TRBJ2-2, with D maybe TRBD2 (6 bases). Germline CDR1 is LNHNV and CDR2 is YYDKDF (reference sequence). The CDR3 extends over 14 amino acids. The ends were cut back, 8 bases at V and 1 base at J, with 11 bases in the middle.